Below, 10 T cell receptor beta chains from the same sample are listed, as sequenced in a study of cytomegalovirus exposure and HLA in healthy donors. Here immunoSEQ multiplex PCR was the method, and the copy in TCRdb shows in-frame clones only, minus some. The sample has about 50,000 clones; roughly nine tenths are singletons. Source material: PBMCs. Receptor source: a young man in good health and CMV-seronegative.

The rearrangement joins TRBV28 to TRBJ2-7, with a tentative D call TRBD1 (5 bases). Germline-derived CDR1 and CDR2 are MDHEN and SYDVKM. The CDR3 is made up of 14 amino acids. Trimming cost V 7 bases and J 4 bases, with 17 bases left between them. In DNA form, the CDR3 reads TGTGCCAGCAAAAGGGGTACAGGCCGATACGAGCAGTACTTC. Residues: CASKRGTGRYEQYF.

The chain uses TRBV4-2 and TRBJ2-3; 7 positions agree with TRBD2. The V segment lost 3 bases and the J segment 0 bases; nucleotides outside the gene matches: 6. Per germline, CDR1 LGHNA and CDR2 YNFKEQ. This CDR3 comprises 16 residues. CDR3 DNA: TGTGCCAGCAGCCAGTTCCTAGCGGAGAGCACAGATACGCAGTATTTT. Protein product: CASSQFLAESTDTQYF.

The chain couples TRBV6-1 to TRBJ1-1; 9 nucleotides align to TRBD1. Per the germline V gene, CDR1 is MNHNS and CDR2 is SASEGT. After removal of 3 bases from V and 1 base from J, the junction contained 0 bases not matched to a gene. The CDR3 extends over 14 amino acids. In nucleotides, the CDR3 is TGTGCCAGCAGTGAGGGACAGGGGAACACTGAAGCTTTCTTT. Protein: CASSEGQGNTEAFF.

The CDR3 spells CASSFGGTDTQYF. CDR3 DNA sequence: TGTGCCAGCAGCTTCGGGGGCACAGATACGCAGTATTTT. The genes are TRBV11-1 and TRBJ2-3, with a weak D call TRBD2 (5 bases). Trimming shortened V by 3 bases and J by 1 base, and 5 bases separated the two germline ends. The germline V gene encodes CDR1 SGHAT and CDR2 FQDESV (reference sequence). CDR3 size: 13 residues.

In this sample, this clone turned up once. The rearrangement joins TRBV28 to TRBJ2-7; 9 bases match TRBD1. Germline V gene sequence: CDR1 MDHEN, CDR2 SYDVKM. The ends lost 5 bases at V and 7 bases at J; junction bases unmatched: 9. The CDR3 is 14 amino acids. CDR3 DNA sequence: TGTGCCAGCAGTAGCGGGACAGGGAACCCGGAGCAGTACTTC. Encoded protein: CASSSGTGNPEQYF.

This clone was observed once. The chain employs TRBV5-4 and TRBJ2-2; 9 bases agree with TRBD2. Germline CDR1 and CDR2: SGHNT and YYREEE (reference sequence). CDR3 length: 15 amino acids. The V segment lost 6 bases and the J segment 7 bases; nucleotides outside the gene matches: 10. CDR3 nucleotide sequence: TGTGCCAGCACCTTATCTAGCGGGAAAGTCGGGGAGCTGTTTTTT. Residues: CASTLSSGKVGELFF.

The chain uses TRBV15 and TRBJ2-1; 10 nucleotides align to TRBD2. V shed 1 base and J 2 bases; nucleotides not matched to a gene: 5. Looked up from germline, CDR1 is LNHNV and CDR2 is YYDKDF (reference sequence). This CDR3 contains 17 residues. In nucleotides, the CDR3 is TGTGCCACCAGCAGAGTTCGTACTAGCGGGACCTACAATGAGCAGTTCTTC. Protein product: CATSRVRTSGTYNEQFF.

This clone was detected only a few times. This chain uses TRBV19 with TRBJ2-3, with D uncertain. V was trimmed by 1 base and J by 0 bases, leaving 11 bases between them. This CDR3 is built from 16 residues. CDR1 LNHDA and CDR2 SQIVND come from the germline V gene (reference sequence). CDR3 coding DNA: TGTGCCAGTAGTATAGGTAGCCGGAAAAGCACAGATACGCAGTATTTT. Translation gives CASSIGSRKSTDTQYF.

The chain couples TRBV6-5 to TRBJ2-1, with 8 bases that match TRBD2. Germline-derived CDR1 and CDR2 are MNHEY and SVGAGI. The CDR3 extends over 15 amino acids. J was trimmed by 4 bases and V by 6 bases; bases with no gene match: 8. CDR3 region: CASSSSGSGYNEQFF. DNA for the CDR3: TGTGCCAGCAGCTCGAGCGGGAGCGGTTACAATGAGCAGTTCTTC.

The chain recombines TRBV6-6 with TRBJ1-1; TRBD1 is a possible D gene (6 bases). This CDR3 region has 14 residues. Deletions cut 5 bases from V and 1 base from J, with 11 bases between. CDR1 MNHNY and CDR2 SVGAGI come from the germline V gene (reference sequence). This CDR3 reads CASSRGGANTEAFF. The CDR3 DNA is TGTGCCAGCAGTAGGGGGGGGGCGAACACTGAAGCTTTCTTT.